This TCR beta chain was profiled in a study of blood T cell repertoires in COVID-19. Trimming took 5 bases from V and 5 from J; bases not matched to a gene: 6. The CDR3 has 17 amino acids. Germline values: CDR1 MNHNY, CDR2 SVGAGI (reference sequence). This table comes from immunoSEQ multiplex PCR, and its TCRdb copy is limited to in-frame clones, with some not included. The sample records about 90,000 clones, about 90% being singletons. This receptor was taken from a man aged 45-65 years with COVID-19, enrolled during active disease. The chain couples TRBV6-6 to TRBJ2-2; 15 nucleotides agree with TRBD2. Specimen: peripheral blood. The CDR3 loop reads CASSPRTSGGGTGELFF. The CDR3 DNA reads TGTGCCAGCAGTCCCCGGACTAGCGGGGGGGGAACCGGGGAGCTGTTTTTT.